This T cell receptor (beta chain) was documented in a study of cytomegalovirus exposure and HLA in healthy donors (dated by TCRdb to about 2017). The study in broad terms: An earlier analysis of fewer than 750 of the donors reported 250 to 350 Gb of sequence data and approximately 120 million unique TCR beta sequences obtained from around 170 million T cells. Roughly 300 gigabases of sequencing data and approximately 84 million unique TCR sequences were included in an early release covering over 600 HLA-typed donors. The genetic ancestry cluster associated with self-reported Caucasian donors included roughly 84% of the 398 genotyped donors. The study aimed to test whether signatures of past pathogen exposure could be identified by cataloging public T cell receptors. The T cell repertoires of about 700 subjects were profiled by immunosequencing and related to cytomegalovirus serostatus. Along with the roughly 670-subject first cohort, a separate validation cohort of over a hundred different subjects was used. To predict cytomegalovirus infection status, the study brought together high-throughput TCR immunosequencing, statistical association of individual TCRs with disease status, and machine learning. A later analysis re-analyzed previously published TCR beta repertoires from roughly 600 donors and added high-resolution HLA genotyping to study TCR occurrence patterns. Rather than drawing on any new phenotypic data, the later analysis identified candidate immune exposures from TCR beta sequences and the way those sequences occurred across donors. An earlier analysis of around 640 of the donors used high-throughput TCR beta sequencing to judge whether each TCR beta V gene segment behaved as functional or pseudogenic. Donor age, sex, ethnicity and CMV serostatus were compiled alongside the repertoire data. A later genetic analysis took genome-wide SNP genotypes for about 55% of the roughly 670 donors and used that subset as a discovery cohort. Every discovery cohort repertoire had been produced on one sequencing platform. HLA typing included class I and class II loci at four-digit resolution. Typing coverage differed by locus: A, B, C, DRB1 and DQB1 were typed in roughly 629-630 donors, DQA1 in 500 to 550, DPA1 in some 600, and DPB1 in approximately 450. Because of strong linkage in the cohort, five DR-DQ haplotypes were treated as single units for association and clustering. Among 398 genotyped donors of the cohort, an average of approximately 200,000 unique TCR beta nucleotide sequences was sequenced per donor, of which approximately 18% were non-productive. The full study reports these points: A total of about 180 TCR beta chains were listed by the study as associated with cytomegalovirus. The classifier was reported to diagnose cytomegalovirus status with high specificity and sensitivity in both the original cohort and the validation cohort. V-gene and J-gene trimming of TCR beta chains was associated with a missense DCLRE1C variant in a later genetic analysis, and the association was replicated in an independent cohort. Specific HLA alleles were associated with roughly 17,000 TCR beta sequences at a false discovery rate of 0.05 in a later analysis. In a later analysis, most CMV-associated TCR beta chains were found to appear HLA-restricted, with HLA associations seemingly driven largely by CMV exposure. In vitro tests confirmed that a few of the cytomegalovirus-associated TCR beta chains recognize cytomegalovirus antigens. A further reported finding was that TCR beta sequences accurately predicted the HLA-A and HLA-B alleles for most subjects in the first cohort. The authors suggested that the approach could potentially be extended to other disease states and immunological phenotypes. In an earlier analysis of some 550 of the donors, most TCR beta V segments were observed in productive rearrangements about 87% or about 30% of the time, broadly matching IMGT annotations. According to a later analysis, TCR association rates differed among HLA loci, with DRB1 alleles showing the most associated TCRs and HLA-C alleles showing the fewest. Compared with equally common non-associated chains, HLA-associated TCR beta chains in a later analysis were more clonally expanded and had lower generation probabilities. Because counts were too low, more than 15 rarely observed V segments, including chromosome 9 orphons, were left out of the earlier analysis of approximately 580 of the donors. Sequencing depth was assumed to be roughly uniform across donors in the presence/absence analyses, though that assumption may not hold. Correlated functional status among segregating V segments might be attributable to linkage disequilibrium, but an unknown experimental factor could not be ruled out. This cohort had only TCR beta chains sequenced, and the lack of alpha or paired-chain data limited which features could be detected. Strong co-occurrence of HLA alleles, especially DR and DQ, made assigning TCR associations to individual alleles difficult. While some public TCRs were present in many individuals, most TCR sequences turned up only very rarely across donors. Immune exposure information for the cohort was limited to CMV serostatus. According to a later analysis, parvovirus B19, influenza, CMV and Epstein-Barr virus appeared linked to several top co-occurrence clusters. A cluster of highly shared sequence variants was judged likely to represent a technical artifact of the sequencing pipeline. Because some donors lacked HLA typing at each locus, the association tests relied only on the typed subset. A later genetic analysis reported fewer N-insertions in productive TCRs among donors in an Asian-associated ancestry cluster than the roughly 700-donor mean. Because the 87-base-pair reads could not distinguish some IMGT-functional V segments, including TRBV6-2 and TRBV6-3, those segments were excluded.

The library was generated by the immunoSEQ multiplex PCR assay. A mixture of 60 forward primers for TCR Vbeta segments and 13 reverse primers for TCR Jbeta segments was used in the multiplex PCR. The CDR3 region of rearranged TCR beta genes was amplified from genomic DNA with a multiplex PCR assay. The Illumina HiSeq System was used to sequence the amplified TCR beta libraries as 87-base-pair reads. In the original analysis: Across the 700 or so repertoires, a later analysis counted tens of millions of unique TCR beta chains, some 11 million of which were shared by at least two donors. A nearest-neighbor algorithm error-corrected the raw reads and collapsed the reads into unique sequences, merging closely related sequences to remove PCR and sequencing errors. Alignment of CDR3 sequences to IMGT reference sequences was used to assign V, D and J gene segments. For a sequence to be retained, at least a six-nucleotide match to both a V gene segment and a J gene segment was required. A rearrangement was called productive if the CDR3 had no stop codons and remained in frame with V and J, and every other rearrangement was called non-productive. CDR3 was defined according to IMGT convention as the region running from the second conserved V-encoded cysteine to the conserved J-encoded phenylalanine. In an earlier analysis of some 550 of the donors, sequences lacking an unambiguous match to a single V gene segment were excluded. An earlier analysis of 550 to 650 of the donors classified V segments as functional when productive rearrangements were above 56.7% and as segregating when the standard deviation between donors was above 5%. To diagnose cytomegalovirus status from the catalog of TCR beta chain sequences, a statistical classification framework was built. In a later analysis, TCR nucleotide sequences were compared against IMGT/GENE-DB human TR gene sequences so that V and J genes could be assigned. Using the TCRdist pipeline, a later analysis assigned CDR3 sequences along with most-parsimonious VDJ recombination scenarios. In a later analysis, every TCR beta chain was defined by the combination of its CDR3 amino acid sequence and its V-gene family, and reads without a unique V-gene family were dropped. As a way to deal with suspected cross-contamination and a sequencing artifact, a later analysis dropped 450 to 600 nucleotide sequences that were highly shared and had low generation probability. In a later analysis, a clonal expansion index was calculated for each public chain from normalized within-repertoire ranks of inferred template counts. A later analysis computed generation probabilities with a VDJ recombination model fitted to out-of-frame rearrangements, and checked the results against IGoR. Hypergeometric tests were used in a later analysis to score TCR-TCR, TCR-HLA and TCR-CMV co-occurrence, with a repertoire-size bias correction applied to the TCR pairs. A later analysis estimated false discovery rates by permuting HLA or CMV assignments 20 times. A later analysis grouped co-occurring TCRs with DBSCAN, adding TCRdist sequence similarity when clustering within HLA-allele-positive subsets. Repertoires with fewer than 30,000 or more than 120,000 public chains were left out of co-occurrence clustering, as were five repertoires with anomalous nucleotide sharing. What TCRdb holds here is the immuneACCESS table cut down to in-frame rearrangements. Part of the clones is not present; checked against another copy, under half of the missing clones reflect an unresolved V gene, and the others are unexplained. D and trimming were read from the DNA, whereas the V and J calls and clone size are those reported in that table. The sample contains about 100,000 clones, more than 70% of them found a single time. The ten largest clones add up to about 3.8% of the sample.

The cohort was made up of roughly 670 healthy bone marrow donors. At the time of sampling, all cohort members were nominally healthy, though unrecorded immune exposures were likely present. The donor was CMV seronegative and was included in the group of a few hundred seronegative cohort members. A peripheral blood sample was provided by each donor, and peripheral blood mononuclear cells were used for TCR beta sequencing. The Qiagen DNeasy Blood Extraction Kit was used to extract genomic DNA from the blood cell samples. CDR1 and CDR2 were assigned from the germline V gene (reference sequence) as SEHNR and FQNEAQ. V is shortened by 4 bases, J by 9 bases, and the region joining them spans 9 bases. The CDR3 measures 11 amino acids from cysteine to phenylalanine. Only CDR3 DNA is held: 33 bases, read in frame from base 1. A note on this clone: What this receptor recognizes is not known. Within one base of it there is no much larger clone, and no base qualities were kept.

This chain joins TRBV7-9 to TRBJ2-5, with TRBD2 as a weak D call on 6 bases. The receptor was derived from a woman in her forties in good health and CMV-seronegative. Sequencing used PBMCs. The CDR3 protein: CASSSGEAQYF. The DNA sequence is as follows: TGTGCCAGCAGCTCCGGGGAGGCCCAGTACTTC.